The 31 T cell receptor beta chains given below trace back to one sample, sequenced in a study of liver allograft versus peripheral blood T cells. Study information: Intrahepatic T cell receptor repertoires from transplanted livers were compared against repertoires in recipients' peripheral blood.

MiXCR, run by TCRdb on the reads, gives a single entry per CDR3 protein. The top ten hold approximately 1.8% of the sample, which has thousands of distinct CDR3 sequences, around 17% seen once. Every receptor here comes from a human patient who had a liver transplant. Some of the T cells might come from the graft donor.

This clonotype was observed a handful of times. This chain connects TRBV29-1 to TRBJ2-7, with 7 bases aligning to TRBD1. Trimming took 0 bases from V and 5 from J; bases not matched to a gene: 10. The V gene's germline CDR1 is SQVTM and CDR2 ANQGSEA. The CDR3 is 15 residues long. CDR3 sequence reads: CSVEDRRTGYDEQYF. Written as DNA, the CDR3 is TGCAGCGTTGAAGATCGGAGGACAGGTTACGACGAGCAGTACTTC.

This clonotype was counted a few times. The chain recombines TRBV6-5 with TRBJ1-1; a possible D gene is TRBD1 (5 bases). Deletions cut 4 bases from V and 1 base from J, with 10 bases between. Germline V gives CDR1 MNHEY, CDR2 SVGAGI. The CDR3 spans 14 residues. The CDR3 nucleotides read TGTGCCAGCAGTTCCCGACAGAGGAACACTGAAGCTTTCTTT. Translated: CASSSRQRNTEAFF.

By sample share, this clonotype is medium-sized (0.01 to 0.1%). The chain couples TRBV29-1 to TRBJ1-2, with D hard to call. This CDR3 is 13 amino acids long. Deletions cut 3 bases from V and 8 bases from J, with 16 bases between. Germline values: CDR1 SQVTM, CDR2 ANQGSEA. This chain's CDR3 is CSVESRAWEGYTF. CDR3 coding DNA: TGCAGCGTTGAGTCCCGGGCCTGGGAGGGCTACACCTTC.

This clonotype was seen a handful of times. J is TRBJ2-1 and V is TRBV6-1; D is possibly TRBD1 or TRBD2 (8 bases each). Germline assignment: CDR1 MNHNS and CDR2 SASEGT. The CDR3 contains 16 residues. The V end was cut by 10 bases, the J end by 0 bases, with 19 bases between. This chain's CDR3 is CAIRGRGVTSYNEQFF. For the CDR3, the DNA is TGTGCCATCAGGGGGCGGGGGGTCACCTCCTACAATGAGCAGTTCTTC.

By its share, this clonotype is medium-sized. This CDR3 reads CASSGGTDYGYTF. For the CDR3, the DNA is TGTGCCAGCTCAGGGGGAACGGACTATGGCTACACCTTC. V and J are TRBV18 and TRBJ1-2; the D gene is possibly TRBD1 (5 bases). CDR1 and CDR2 (germline): KGHSH, LQKENI. The CDR3 has 13 amino acids. V was cut by 5 bases and J by 3 bases, with 10 bases left in between.

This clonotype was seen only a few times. The CDR3 here is CASSPGAHRVTSTDTQYF. CDR3 DNA: TGTGCCAGCAGCCCAGGGGCCCACAGGGTAACTAGCACAGATACGCAGTATTTT. The chain couples TRBV12-3 or TRBV12-4 to TRBJ2-3; D perhaps matches TRBD1 (6 bases). CDR3 length: 18 residues. V lost 6 bases to trimming and J lost 0 bases, with 22 bases between them.

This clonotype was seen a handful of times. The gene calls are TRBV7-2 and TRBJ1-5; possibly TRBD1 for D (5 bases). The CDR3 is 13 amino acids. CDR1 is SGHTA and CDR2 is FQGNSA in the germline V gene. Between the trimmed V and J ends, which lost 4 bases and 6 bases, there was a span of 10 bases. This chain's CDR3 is CASSSQGGQPQHF. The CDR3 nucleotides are TGTGCCAGCAGCTCCCAGGGAGGTCAGCCCCAGCATTTT.

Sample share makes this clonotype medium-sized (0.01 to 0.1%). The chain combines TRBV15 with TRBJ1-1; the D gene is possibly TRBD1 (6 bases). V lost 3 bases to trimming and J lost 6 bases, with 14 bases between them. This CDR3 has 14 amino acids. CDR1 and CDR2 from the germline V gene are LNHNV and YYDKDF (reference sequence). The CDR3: CATSRASSGAEAFF. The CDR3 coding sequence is TGTGCCACCAGCAGGGCATCGTCAGGGGCTGAAGCTTTCTTT.

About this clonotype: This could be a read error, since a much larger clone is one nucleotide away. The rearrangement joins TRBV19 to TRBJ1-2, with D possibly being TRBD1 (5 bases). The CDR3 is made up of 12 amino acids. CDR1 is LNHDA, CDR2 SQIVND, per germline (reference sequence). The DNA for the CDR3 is TGTGCCAGTAGTTTGGGGACGGTCGACTACTCCTTC. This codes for CASSLGTVDYSF.

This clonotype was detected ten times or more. The CDR3 DNA is TGTGCCAGCAGCTACCGGACTCTTGGTGGAAACACCATATATTTT. This sequence encodes CASSYRTLGGNTIYF. The chain couples TRBV5-6 to TRBJ1-3; D gene uncertain. Trimming took 3 bases from V and 3 from J, leaving 13 bases between them. In germline, CDR1 is SGHDT, CDR2 YYEEEE. CDR3 length: 15 amino acids.

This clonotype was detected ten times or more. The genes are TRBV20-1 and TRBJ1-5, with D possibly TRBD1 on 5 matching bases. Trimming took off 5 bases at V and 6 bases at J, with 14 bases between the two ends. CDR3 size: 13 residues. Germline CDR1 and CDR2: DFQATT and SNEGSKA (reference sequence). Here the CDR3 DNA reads TGCAGTGCTTCCATTGGGGGAGGTCAGCCCCAGCATTTT. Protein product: CSASIGGGQPQHF.

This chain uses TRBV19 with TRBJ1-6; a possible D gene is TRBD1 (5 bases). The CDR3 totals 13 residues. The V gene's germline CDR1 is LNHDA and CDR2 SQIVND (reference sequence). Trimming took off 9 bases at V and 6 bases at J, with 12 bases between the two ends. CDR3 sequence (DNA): TGTGCCAGCGGGGCGTTGATTAATTCACCCCTCCACTTT. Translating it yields CASGALINSPLHF.

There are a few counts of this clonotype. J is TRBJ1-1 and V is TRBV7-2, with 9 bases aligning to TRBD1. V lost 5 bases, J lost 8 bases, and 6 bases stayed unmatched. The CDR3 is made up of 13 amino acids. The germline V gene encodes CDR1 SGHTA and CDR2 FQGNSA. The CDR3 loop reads CASSEQGATEAFF. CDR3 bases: TGTGCCAGCAGCGAACAGGGGGCAACGGAAGCTTTCTTT.

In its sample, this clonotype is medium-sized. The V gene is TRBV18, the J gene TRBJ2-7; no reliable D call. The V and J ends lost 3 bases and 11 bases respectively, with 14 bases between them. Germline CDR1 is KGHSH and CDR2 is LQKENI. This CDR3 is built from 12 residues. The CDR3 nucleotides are TGTGCCAGCTCACCCAACCGGGTCCAAGAGTACTTC. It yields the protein CASSPNRVQEYF.

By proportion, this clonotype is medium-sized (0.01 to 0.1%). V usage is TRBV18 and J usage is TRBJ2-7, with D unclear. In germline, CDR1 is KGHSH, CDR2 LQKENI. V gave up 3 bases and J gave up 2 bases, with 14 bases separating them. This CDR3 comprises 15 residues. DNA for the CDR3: TGTGCCAGCTCACCCATCAGCCAGGCCGCCTACGAGCAGTACTTC. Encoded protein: CASSPISQAAYEQYF.

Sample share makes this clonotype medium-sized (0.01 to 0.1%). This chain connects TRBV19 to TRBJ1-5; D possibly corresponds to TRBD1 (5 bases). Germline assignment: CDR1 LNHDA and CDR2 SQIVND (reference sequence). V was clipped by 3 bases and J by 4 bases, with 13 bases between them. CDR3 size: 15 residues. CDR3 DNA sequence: TGTGCCAGTAGTATCCTTGGGGACCGAAATCAGCCCCAGCATTTT. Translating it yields CASSILGDRNQPQHF. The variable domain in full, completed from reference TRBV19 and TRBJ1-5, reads DGGITQSPKYLFRKEGQNVTLSCEQNLNHDAMYWYRQDPGQGLRLIYYSQIVNDFQKGDIAEGYSVSREKKESFPLTVTSAQKNPTAFYLCASSILGDRNQPQHFGDGTRLSIL.

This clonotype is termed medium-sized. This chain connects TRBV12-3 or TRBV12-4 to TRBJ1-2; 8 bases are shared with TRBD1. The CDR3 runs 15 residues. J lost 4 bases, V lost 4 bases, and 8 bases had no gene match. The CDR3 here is CASSSPGQAAYGYTF. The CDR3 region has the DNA TGTGCCAGCAGTTCCCCGGGACAGGCCGCCTATGGCTACACCTTC.

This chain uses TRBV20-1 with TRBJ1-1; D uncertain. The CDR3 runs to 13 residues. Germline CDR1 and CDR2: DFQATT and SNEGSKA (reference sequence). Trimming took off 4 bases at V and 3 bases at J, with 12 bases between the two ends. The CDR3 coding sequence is TGCAGTGCTAATGGGGTAGAAGACACTGAAGCTTTCTTT. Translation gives CSANGVEDTEAFF.

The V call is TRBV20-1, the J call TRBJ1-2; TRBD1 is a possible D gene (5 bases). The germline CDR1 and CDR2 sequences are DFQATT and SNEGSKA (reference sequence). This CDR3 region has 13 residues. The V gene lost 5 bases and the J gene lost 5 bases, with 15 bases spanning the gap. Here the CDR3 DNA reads TGCAGTGCTTACCTCGGGGGGAGTTATGGCTACACCTTC. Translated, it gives CSAYLGGSYGYTF.

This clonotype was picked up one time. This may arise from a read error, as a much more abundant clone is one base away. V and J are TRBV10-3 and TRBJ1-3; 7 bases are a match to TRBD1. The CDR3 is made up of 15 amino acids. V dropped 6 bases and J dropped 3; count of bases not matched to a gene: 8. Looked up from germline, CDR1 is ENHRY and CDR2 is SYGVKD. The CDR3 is CAIRSEGAGGNTIYF. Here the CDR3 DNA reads TGTGCCATCAGGTCCGAGGGGGCCGGTGGAAACACCATATATTTT.

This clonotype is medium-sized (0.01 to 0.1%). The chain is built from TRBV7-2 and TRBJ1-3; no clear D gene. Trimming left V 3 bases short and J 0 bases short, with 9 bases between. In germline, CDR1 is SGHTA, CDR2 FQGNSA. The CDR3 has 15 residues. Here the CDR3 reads CASSFQSLSGNTIYF. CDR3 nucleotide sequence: TGTGCCAGCAGCTTTCAGTCGCTCTCTGGAAACACCATATATTTT.

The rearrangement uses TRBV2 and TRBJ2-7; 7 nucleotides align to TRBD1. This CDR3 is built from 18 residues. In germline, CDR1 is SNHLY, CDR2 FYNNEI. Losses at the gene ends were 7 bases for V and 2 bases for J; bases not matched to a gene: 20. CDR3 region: CASTPTLSWTGSTYEQYF. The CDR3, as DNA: TGTGCCAGCACCCCGACTCTTAGCTGGACAGGATCCACCTACGAGCAGTACTTC.

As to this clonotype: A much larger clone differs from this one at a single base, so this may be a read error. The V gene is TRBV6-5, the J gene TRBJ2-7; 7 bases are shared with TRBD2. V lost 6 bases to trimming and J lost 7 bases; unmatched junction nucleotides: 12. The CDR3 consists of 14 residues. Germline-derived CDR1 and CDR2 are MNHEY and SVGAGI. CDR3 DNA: TGTGCCAGCAGATTATGGGGCGGGGGAGAGGAGCAGTACTTC. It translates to CASRLWGGGEEQYF.

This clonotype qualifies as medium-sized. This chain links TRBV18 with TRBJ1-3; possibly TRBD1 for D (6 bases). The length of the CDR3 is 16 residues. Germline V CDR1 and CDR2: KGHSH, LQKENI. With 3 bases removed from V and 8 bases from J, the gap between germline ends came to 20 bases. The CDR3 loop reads CASSPPSGQGKDTIYF. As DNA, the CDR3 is TGTGCCAGCTCACCTCCCTCGGGTCAGGGGAAGGACACCATATATTTT.

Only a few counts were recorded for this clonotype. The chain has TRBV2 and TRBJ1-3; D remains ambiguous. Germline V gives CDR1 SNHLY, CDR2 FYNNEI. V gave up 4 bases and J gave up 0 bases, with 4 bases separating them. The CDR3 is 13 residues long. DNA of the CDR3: TGTGCCAGCAGTGGGGACTCTGGAAACACCATATATTTT. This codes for CASSGDSGNTIYF.

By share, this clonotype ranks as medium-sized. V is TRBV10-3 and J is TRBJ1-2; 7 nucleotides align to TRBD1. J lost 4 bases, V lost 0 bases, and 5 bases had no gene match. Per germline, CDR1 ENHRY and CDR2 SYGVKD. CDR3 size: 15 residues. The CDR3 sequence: CAISESPGQLYGYTF. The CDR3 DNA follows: TGTGCCATCAGTGAGTCACCGGGACAGCTCTATGGCTACACCTTC.

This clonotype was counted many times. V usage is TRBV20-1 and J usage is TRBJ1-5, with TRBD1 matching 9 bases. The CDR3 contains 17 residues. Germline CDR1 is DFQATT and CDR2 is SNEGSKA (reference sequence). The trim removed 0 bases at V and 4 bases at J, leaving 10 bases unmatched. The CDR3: CSARDRERGQGNQPQHF. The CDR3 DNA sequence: TGCAGTGCTAGAGATCGGGAAAGGGGACAGGGAAATCAGCCCCAGCATTTT.

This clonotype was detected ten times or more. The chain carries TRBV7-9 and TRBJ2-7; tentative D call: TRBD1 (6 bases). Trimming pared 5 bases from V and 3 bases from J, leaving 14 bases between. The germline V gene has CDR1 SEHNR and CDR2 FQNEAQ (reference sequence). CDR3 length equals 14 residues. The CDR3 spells CASSLQGNYYEQYF. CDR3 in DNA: TGTGCCAGCAGCCTACAGGGAAACTACTACGAGCAGTACTTC.

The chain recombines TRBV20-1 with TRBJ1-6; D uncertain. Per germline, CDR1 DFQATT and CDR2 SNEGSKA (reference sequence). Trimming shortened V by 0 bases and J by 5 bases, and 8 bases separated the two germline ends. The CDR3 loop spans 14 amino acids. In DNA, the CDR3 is TGCAGTGCTAGAGATCCCGTCCATAATTCACCCCTCCACTTT. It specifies CSARDPVHNSPLHF.

The CDR3 loop is CASRLIGGTEAFF. In DNA form, the CDR3 reads TGTGCCAGCAGACTTATTGGGGGCACTGAAGCTTTCTTT. This chain joins TRBV11-2 and TRBJ1-1, with D possibly matching TRBD1 (5 bases). Germline CDR1 reads SGHAT; CDR2 reads FQNNGV. Between the trimmed V and J ends, which lost 6 bases and 4 bases, there was a span of 12 bases. This CDR3 is 13 amino acids long.

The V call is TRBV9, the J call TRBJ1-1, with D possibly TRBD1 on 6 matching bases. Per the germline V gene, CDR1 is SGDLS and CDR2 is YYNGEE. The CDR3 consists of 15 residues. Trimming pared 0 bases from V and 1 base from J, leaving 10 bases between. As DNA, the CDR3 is TGTGCCAGCAGCGTAGAGTCGACAGGGAACACTGAAGCTTTCTTT. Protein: CASSVESTGNTEAFF.